Listed here are 22 T cell receptor beta chains from one sample, sequenced in a study of beta chain features in type 1 diabetes. General observations from the study: A moderate, significant TCRB CDR3 shortening appeared in type 1 diabetes across four CD4+ subsets.

The whole isolated RNA underwent reverse transcription, so sequencing captured expressed TCRB transcripts. Repertoires were generated with immunoSEQ multiplex PCR, while TCRdb's copy carries only in-frame clones and drops some. The table lists hundreds of thousands of clones, about 11% of them singletons, with approximately 0.017% in the top ten. The antigens of these receptors remain unknown. What was sequenced was naive CD4+ T cells from blood. These receptors were collected from a man between 25 and 39 years old with type 1 diabetes.

This rearrangement joins TRBV15 to TRBJ2-3; 10 positions match TRBD2. Germline loops: CDR1 LNHNV, CDR2 YYDKDF (reference sequence). V shed 9 bases, J shed 5 bases, and the junction held 8 bases outside the gene matches. This CDR3 contains 14 residues. CDR3 nucleotide sequence: TGTGCCACAGGTAGCGGGGGGAGAGGAGATACGCAGTATTTT. Residues: CATGSGGRGDTQYF.

This clone was found a few times. V and J are TRBV7-8 and TRBJ2-5; no firm D call. V lost 0 bases and J 3 bases, leaving 5 bases between the germline ends. The CDR3 is made up of 13 amino acids. Per the germline V gene, CDR1 is SGHVS and CDR2 is FQNEAQ. In nucleotides, the CDR3 is TGTGCCAGCAGCTTAGCGCGGAAAGAGACCCAGTACTTC. This gives the protein CASSLARKETQYF.

The rearrangement joins TRBV11-2 to TRBJ2-1, with 14 nucleotides matching TRBD2. CDR3 length: 16 residues. The germline CDR1 and CDR2 sequences are SGHAT and FQNNGV. V lost 8 bases to trimming and J lost 7 bases; unmatched junction nucleotides: 10. The CDR3 sequence: CASRRLAGGLGNEQFF. CDR3 nucleotide sequence: TGTGCCAGCCGAAGACTAGCGGGGGGGCTAGGGAATGAGCAGTTCTTC.

This clone was picked up a small number of times. V usage is TRBV6-5 and J usage is TRBJ2-5; no reliable D call. CDR1 and CDR2 from the germline V gene are MNHEY and SVGAGI. Deletions cut 2 bases from V and 7 bases from J, with 14 bases between. This CDR3 contains 14 residues. Here the CDR3 reads CASSYTAARGTQYF. CDR3 DNA: TGTGCCAGCAGTTACACGGCCGCGCGCGGGACCCAGTACTTC.

This clone was detected a few times. The chain recombines TRBV29-1 with TRBJ1-4, with 7 nucleotides matching TRBD1. The CDR3 has 14 amino acids. Germline CDR1 is SQVTM and CDR2 is ANQGSEA. V dropped 6 bases and J dropped 10; count of bases not matched to a gene: 14. Here the CDR3 DNA reads TGCAGCGTAGCGACAGGGATCTTCAGGGGAAAACTGTTTTTT. Residues: CSVATGIFRGKLFF.

This clone was counted a few times. This chain uses TRBV4-3 with TRBJ2-7; 7 bases fit TRBD1. Germline V gives CDR1 LGHNA, CDR2 YSLEER. This CDR3 region has 14 residues. V was clipped by 2 bases and J by 3 bases; unmatched bases: 4. CDR3 bases: TGCGCCAGCAGCCAATGGGGACAGAGCTACGAGCAGTACTTC. Protein product: CASSQWGQSYEQYF.

This clone has just a few counts. V is TRBV7-2 and J is TRBJ2-7; D might be TRBD2 (5 bases). Trimming took 3 bases from V and 1 from J, leaving 10 bases between them. The germline CDR1 and CDR2 sequences are SGHTA and FQGNSA. The CDR3 is 14 amino acids. CDR3 region: CASSFSEQSYEQYF. The CDR3 DNA sequence: TGTGCCAGCAGCTTTAGCGAGCAGTCCTACGAGCAGTACTTC.

This clone showed up just a few times. The genes are TRBV9 and TRBJ2-5, with a tentative D call TRBD2 (7 bases). The germline V and J ends were trimmed by 6 bases and 2 bases, with 17 bases remaining between them. Germline V gives CDR1 SGDLS, CDR2 YYNGEE. The CDR3 contains 15 residues. The CDR3 coding sequence is TGTGCCAGCATTGGTGGGGGGGCAGATCAAGAGACCCAGTACTTC. It translates to CASIGGGADQETQYF.

This clone was picked up a small number of times. The V gene is TRBV7-3, the J gene TRBJ2-1, with 9 bases lining up with TRBD2. With V trimmed by 1 base and J by 6 bases, 1 base remained unmatched. Per the germline V gene, CDR1 is SGHTA and CDR2 is FQGTGA. The CDR3 is 14 amino acids. CDR3 sequence: CASSLSGGANEQFF. The CDR3 bases are TGTGCCAGCAGCTTAAGCGGGGGGGCCAATGAGCAGTTCTTC.

This clone came up a few times. The chain is built from TRBV7-9 and TRBJ2-2; D might be TRBD2 (6 bases). The CDR3 has 13 residues. V gave up 3 bases and J gave up 6 bases, with 8 bases separating them. In germline, CDR1 is SEHNR, CDR2 FQNEAQ (reference sequence). CDR3 nucleotides: TGTGCCAGCAGCTTCCGGGACTCCGGGGAGCTGTTTTTT. This gives the protein CASSFRDSGELFF.

This clone was detected a few times. The J gene is TRBJ2-5, the V gene TRBV7-2; 8 bases match TRBD1. The germline CDR1 and CDR2 sequences are SGHTA and FQGNSA. The J segment lost 5 bases and the V segment lost 2 bases, leaving 1 base of the junction unmatched. The CDR3 extends over 13 amino acids. CDR3 nucleotides: TGTGCCAGCAGCTTAAACAGGGGGGAGACCCAGTACTTC. This gives the protein CASSLNRGETQYF.

The chain links TRBV18 to TRBJ2-1, with D tentatively TRBD1 (6 bases). Germline V gives CDR1 KGHSH, CDR2 LQKENI. Trimming cost V 5 bases and J 3 bases, with 14 bases left between them. CDR3 length: 15 residues. DNA for the CDR3: TGTGCCAGCTCATTCGGACAGCTCGGCTACAATGAGCAGTTCTTC. It specifies CASSFGQLGYNEQFF.

This clone was observed a handful of times. V and J are TRBV7-2 and TRBJ1-4, with D possibly being TRBD1 (6 bases). The CDR3 has 14 amino acids. Germline CDR1 is SGHTA and CDR2 is FQGNSA. The V end lost 4 bases, the J end lost 5 bases, and 11 bases lay between the germline ends. The CDR3 coding sequence is TGTGCCAGCAGCTCCGGGGACACGAATGAAAAACTGTTTTTT. Protein product: CASSSGDTNEKLFF.

The chain joins TRBV28 to TRBJ1-5; weak D call: TRBD1 (6 bases). Germline assignment: CDR1 MDHEN and CDR2 SYDVKM. CDR3 length equals 15 residues. V was pared by 5 bases and J by 3 bases, with 14 bases between. In DNA, the CDR3 is TGTGCCAGCAGTAAAGGGGGGGGTTCCAATCAGCCCCAGCATTTT. Amino acid sequence: CASSKGGGSNQPQHF.

This clone was recorded a few times. The chain combines TRBV7-9 with TRBJ1-5, with TRBD1 identical over 8 bases. This CDR3 has 16 amino acids. J lost 4 bases, V lost 7 bases, and 12 bases had no gene match. Germline V CDR1 and CDR2: SEHNR, FQNEAQ (reference sequence). The CDR3 region is CASTSQSTGANQPQHF. In nucleotides, the CDR3 is TGTGCCAGCACCTCTCAATCGACAGGGGCGAATCAGCCCCAGCATTTT.

This chain links TRBV5-4 with TRBJ2-1, with TRBD2 matching over 11 bases. CDR1 is SGHNT and CDR2 is YYREEE in the germline V gene (reference sequence). The CDR3 covers 15 residues. The V gene end was trimmed by 6 bases and the J gene end by 1 base; junction bases not matched to a gene: 3. CDR3 DNA sequence: TGTGCCAGCATGACTAGCGGGGCTTCCTACAATGAGCAGTTCTTC. Translating it yields CASMTSGASYNEQFF.

This rearrangement joins TRBV6-5 to TRBJ1-1, with no clear D. The CDR3 is 13 residues long. V shed 4 bases and J shed 1 base, with 7 bases lying between them. CDR1 and CDR2 from the germline V gene are MNHEY and SVGAGI. The CDR3 is CASSSLRNTEAFF. The CDR3 DNA reads TGTGCCAGCAGTTCCCTAAGGAACACTGAAGCTTTCTTT.

This clone occurred a few times. The V gene is TRBV5-1, the J gene TRBJ1-5; D gene unclear. Germline CDR1 and CDR2: SGHRS and YFSETQ. V lost 0 bases and J 6 bases, leaving 13 bases between the germline ends. The CDR3 spans 15 residues. Here the CDR3 reads CASSLGSAPSQPQHF. The CDR3 nucleotides are TGCGCCAGCAGCTTGGGTTCGGCGCCTAGTCAGCCCCAGCATTTT. Looking up the rest from reference TRBV5-1 and TRBJ1-5 gives the full variable domain: KAGVTQTPRYLIKTRGQQVTLSCSPISGHRSVSWYQQTPGQGLQFLFEYFSETQRNKGNFPGRFSGRQFSNSRSEMNVSTLELGDSALYLCASSLGSAPSQPQHFGDGTRLSIL.

The chain combines TRBV5-4 with TRBJ2-2; 8 bases are shared with TRBD2. Germline V lookup: CDR1 SGHNT, CDR2 YYREEE (reference sequence). The CDR3 is 20 residues long. V was clipped by 3 bases and J by 3 bases; unmatched bases: 19. Here the CDR3 reads CASSSFGALSSGRHTGELFF. The CDR3 DNA is TGTGCCAGCAGCTCCTTCGGGGCCTTGTCTAGCGGGCGACACACCGGGGAGCTGTTTTTT.

This clone appeared a few times. This chain uses TRBV6-1 with TRBJ1-1, with TRBD1 matching 7 bases. The germline V gene encodes CDR1 MNHNS and CDR2 SASEGT. This CDR3 contains 14 residues. The J segment lost 1 base and the V segment lost 6 bases, leaving 5 bases of the junction unmatched. CDR3 DNA sequence: TGTGCCAGCAGATACAGGGGTTCGAACACTGAAGCTTTCTTT. It encodes CASRYRGSNTEAFF.

The V call is TRBV7-8, the J call TRBJ2-5; no firm D call. The length of the CDR3 is 15 residues. V lost 5 bases, J lost 5 bases, and 18 bases lay in between. Germline V gene lookup returns CDR1 SGHVS and CDR2 FQNEAQ. This chain's CDR3 is CASSVKILREETQYF. In nucleotides, the CDR3 is TGTGCCAGCAGCGTCAAGATATTAAGAGAGGAGACCCAGTACTTC.

The rearrangement links TRBV4-1 to TRBJ1-5; no reliable D call. The germline V gene has CDR1 MGHRA and CDR2 YSYEKL. Trimming pared 0 bases from V and 6 bases from J, leaving 15 bases between. CDR3 length: 16 amino acids. The CDR3 coding sequence is TGCGCCAGCAGCCAAGATTCGGACCCCGAGGGTCAGCCCCAGCATTTT. Translation gives CASSQDSDPEGQPQHF.